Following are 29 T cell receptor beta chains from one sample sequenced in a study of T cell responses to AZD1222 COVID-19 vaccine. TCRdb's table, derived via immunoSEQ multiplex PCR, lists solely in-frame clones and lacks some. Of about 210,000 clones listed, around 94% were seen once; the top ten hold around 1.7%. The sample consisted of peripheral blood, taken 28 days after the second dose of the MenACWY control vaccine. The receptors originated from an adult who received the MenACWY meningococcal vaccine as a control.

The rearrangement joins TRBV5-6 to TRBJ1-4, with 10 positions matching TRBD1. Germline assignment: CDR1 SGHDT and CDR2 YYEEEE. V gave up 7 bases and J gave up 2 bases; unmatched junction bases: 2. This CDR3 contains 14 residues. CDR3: CASGGQGTNEKLFF. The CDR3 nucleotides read TGTGCCAGCGGGGGACAGGGGACTAATGAAAAACTGTTTTTT.

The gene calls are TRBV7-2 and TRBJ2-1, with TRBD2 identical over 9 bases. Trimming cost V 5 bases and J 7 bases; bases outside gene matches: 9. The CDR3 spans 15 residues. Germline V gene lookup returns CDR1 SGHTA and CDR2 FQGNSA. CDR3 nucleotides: TGTGCCAGCAGCCCGCGGGGGGGCTGGGAGAATGAGCAGTTCTTC. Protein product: CASSPRGGWENEQFF.

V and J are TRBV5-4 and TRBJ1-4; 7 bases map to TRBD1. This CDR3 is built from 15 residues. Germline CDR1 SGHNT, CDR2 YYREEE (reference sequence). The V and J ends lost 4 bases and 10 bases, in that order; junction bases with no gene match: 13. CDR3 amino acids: CASSKQGSGYVKLFF. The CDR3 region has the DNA TGTGCCAGCAGCAAACAGGGGTCGGGCTACGTAAAACTGTTTTTT.

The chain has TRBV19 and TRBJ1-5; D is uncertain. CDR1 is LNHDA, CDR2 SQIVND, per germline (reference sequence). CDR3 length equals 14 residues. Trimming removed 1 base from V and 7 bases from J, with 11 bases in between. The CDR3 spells CASSIGGSKQPQHF. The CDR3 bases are TGTGCCAGTAGTATAGGAGGGTCTAAACAGCCCCAGCATTTT.

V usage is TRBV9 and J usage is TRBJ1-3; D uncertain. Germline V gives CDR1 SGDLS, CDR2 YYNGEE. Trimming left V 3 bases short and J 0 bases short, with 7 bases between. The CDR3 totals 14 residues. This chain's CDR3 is CASSASVSGNTIYF. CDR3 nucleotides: TGTGCCAGCAGCGCCTCAGTCTCTGGAAACACCATATATTTT.

CDR3 region: CASSFPGQGETEAFF. CDR3 in DNA: TGTGCCAGCAGCTTTCCGGGACAGGGTGAGACTGAAGCTTTCTTT. This rearrangement joins TRBV7-9 to TRBJ1-1; 9 bases are a match to TRBD1. V dropped 3 bases and J dropped 5; count of bases not matched to a gene: 7. CDR1 and CDR2 (germline): SEHNR, FQNEAQ (reference sequence). The CDR3 contains 15 residues.

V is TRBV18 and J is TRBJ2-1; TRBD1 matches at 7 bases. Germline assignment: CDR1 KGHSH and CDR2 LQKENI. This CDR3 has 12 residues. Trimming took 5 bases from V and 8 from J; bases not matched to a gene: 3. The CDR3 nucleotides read TGTGCCAGCTCATCAACAGGGGATGAGCAGTTCTTC. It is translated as CASSSTGDEQFF.

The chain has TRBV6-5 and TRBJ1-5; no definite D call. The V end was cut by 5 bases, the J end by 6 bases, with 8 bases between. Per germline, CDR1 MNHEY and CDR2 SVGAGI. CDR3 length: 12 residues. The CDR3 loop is CASSPAGQPQHF. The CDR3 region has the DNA TGTGCCAGCAGTCCCGCCGGTCAGCCCCAGCATTTT.

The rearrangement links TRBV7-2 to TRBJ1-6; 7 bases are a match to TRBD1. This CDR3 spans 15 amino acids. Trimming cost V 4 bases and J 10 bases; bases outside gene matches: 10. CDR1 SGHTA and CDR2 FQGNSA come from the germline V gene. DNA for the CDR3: TGTGCCAGCAGCTCTGGCAGGGGGAATTTATCACCCCTCCACTTT. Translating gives CASSSGRGNLSPLHF.

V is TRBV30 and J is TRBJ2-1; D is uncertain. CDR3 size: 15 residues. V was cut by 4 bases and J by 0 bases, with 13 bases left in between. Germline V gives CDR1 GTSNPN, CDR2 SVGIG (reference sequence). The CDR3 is CAWTDGGSSYNEQFF. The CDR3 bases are TGTGCCTGGACCGACGGCGGTAGCTCCTACAATGAGCAGTTCTTC.

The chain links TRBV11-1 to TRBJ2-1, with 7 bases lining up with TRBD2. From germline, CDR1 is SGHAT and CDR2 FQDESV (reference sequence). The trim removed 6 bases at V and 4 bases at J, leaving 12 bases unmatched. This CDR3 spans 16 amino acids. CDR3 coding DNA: TGTGCCAGCAGTCAAACCGGGACTACCGGATACAATGAGCAGTTCTTC. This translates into CASSQTGTTGYNEQFF.

The CDR3 bases are TGTGCCAGCGGACAGGGTTACACCATATATTTT. Translation gives CASGQGYTIYF. This rearrangement joins TRBV2 to TRBJ1-3; 8 bases are shared with TRBD1. The CDR3 runs to 11 residues. V lost 8 bases to trimming and J lost 8 bases; unmatched junction nucleotides: 2. Looked up from germline, CDR1 is SNHLY and CDR2 is FYNNEI. The complete variable domain, with remaining parts taken from reference TRBV2 and TRBJ1-3, reads EPEVTQTPSHQVTQMGQEVILRCVPISNHLYFYWYRQILGQKVEFLVSFYNNEISEKSEIFDDQFSVERPDGSNFTLKIRSTKLEDSAMYFCASGQGYTIYFGEGSWLTVV.

The DNA of the CDR3 is TGTGCCAGTAGTAATTCGGATACAGACAGGGAGGGTCAGCCCCAGCATTTT. Protein product: CASSNSDTDREGQPQHF. The chain has TRBV19 and TRBJ1-5; TRBD1 matches at 7 bases. The germline gives CDR1 LNHDA, CDR2 SQIVND (reference sequence). The CDR3 length is 17 residues. V dropped 4 bases and J dropped 6; count of bases not matched to a gene: 15.

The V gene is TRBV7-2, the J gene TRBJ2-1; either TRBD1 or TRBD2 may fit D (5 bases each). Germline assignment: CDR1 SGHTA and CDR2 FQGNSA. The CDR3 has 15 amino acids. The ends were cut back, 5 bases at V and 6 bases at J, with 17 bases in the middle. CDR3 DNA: TGTGCCAGCAGCCCCGAGGGGTTTAGGGGCAATGAGCAGTTCTTC. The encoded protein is CASSPEGFRGNEQFF.

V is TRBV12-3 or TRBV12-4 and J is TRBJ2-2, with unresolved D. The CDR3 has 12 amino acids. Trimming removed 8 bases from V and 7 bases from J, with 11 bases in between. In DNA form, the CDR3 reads TGTGCCAGCCGCCAGAGGCGCGGGGAGCTGTTTTTT. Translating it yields CASRQRRGELFF.

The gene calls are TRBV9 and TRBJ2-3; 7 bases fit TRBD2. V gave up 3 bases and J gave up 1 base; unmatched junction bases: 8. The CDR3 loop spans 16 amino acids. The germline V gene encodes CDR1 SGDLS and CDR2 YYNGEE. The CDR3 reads CASSELGGTGTDTQYF. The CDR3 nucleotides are TGTGCCAGCAGCGAGCTGGGGGGGACTGGCACAGATACGCAGTATTTT.

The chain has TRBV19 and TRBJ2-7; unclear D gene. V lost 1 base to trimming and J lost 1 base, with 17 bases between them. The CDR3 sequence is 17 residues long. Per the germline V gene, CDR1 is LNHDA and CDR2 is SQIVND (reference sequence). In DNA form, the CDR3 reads TGTGCCAGTAGTATAGGATTCGGAAGGGTTCGTTCCTACGAGCAGTACTTC. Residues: CASSIGFGRVRSYEQYF.

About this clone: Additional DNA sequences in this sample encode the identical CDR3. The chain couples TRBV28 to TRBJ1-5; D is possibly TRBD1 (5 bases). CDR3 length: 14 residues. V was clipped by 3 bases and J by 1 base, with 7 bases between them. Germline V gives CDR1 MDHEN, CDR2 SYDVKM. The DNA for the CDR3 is TGTGCCAGCAGTTTGGGGGGGAGCAATCAGCCCCAGCATTTT. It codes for CASSLGGSNQPQHF.

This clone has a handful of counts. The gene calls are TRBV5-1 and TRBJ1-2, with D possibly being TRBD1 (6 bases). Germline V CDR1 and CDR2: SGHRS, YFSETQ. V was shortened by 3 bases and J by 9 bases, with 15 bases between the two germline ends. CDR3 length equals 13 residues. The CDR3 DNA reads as TGCGCCAGCAGCTCTGAGGGGAGGGGGAGCTACACCTTC. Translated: CASSSEGRGSYTF.

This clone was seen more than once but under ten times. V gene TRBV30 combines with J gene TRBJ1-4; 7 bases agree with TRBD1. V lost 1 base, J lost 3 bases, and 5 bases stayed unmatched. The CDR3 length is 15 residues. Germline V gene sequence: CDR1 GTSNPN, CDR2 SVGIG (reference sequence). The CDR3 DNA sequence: TGTGCCTGGAGTGAAGGGACAGACCCTAATGAAAAACTGTTTTTT. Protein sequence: CAWSEGTDPNEKLFF.

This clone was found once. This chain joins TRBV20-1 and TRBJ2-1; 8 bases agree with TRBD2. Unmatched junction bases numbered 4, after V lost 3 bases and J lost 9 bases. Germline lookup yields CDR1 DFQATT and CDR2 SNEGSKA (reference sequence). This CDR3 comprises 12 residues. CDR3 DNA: TGCAGTGCTAGTCGACTAGCGTTTGAGCAGTTCTTC. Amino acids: CSASRLAFEQFF.

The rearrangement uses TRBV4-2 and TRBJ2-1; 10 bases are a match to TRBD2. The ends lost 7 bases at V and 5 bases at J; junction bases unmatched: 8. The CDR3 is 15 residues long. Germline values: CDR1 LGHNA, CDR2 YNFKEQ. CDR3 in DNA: TGTGCCAGCACTCGGGCTAGCGGGAGAGACAATGAGCAGTTCTTC. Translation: CASTRASGRDNEQFF.

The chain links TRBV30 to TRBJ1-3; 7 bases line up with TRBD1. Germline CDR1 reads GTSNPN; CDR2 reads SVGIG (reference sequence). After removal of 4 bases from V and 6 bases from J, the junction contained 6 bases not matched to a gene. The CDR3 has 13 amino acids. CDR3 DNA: TGTGCCTGGAACCGGGACAGAAAAAACACCATATATTTT. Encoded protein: CAWNRDRKNTIYF. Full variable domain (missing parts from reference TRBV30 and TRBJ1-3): SQTIHQWPATLVQPVGSPLSLECTVEGTSNPNLYWYRQAAGRGLQLLFYSVGIGQISSEVPQNLSASRPQDRQFILSSKKLLLSDSGFYLCAWNRDRKNTIYFGEGSWLTVV.

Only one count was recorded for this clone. The CDR3 reads CASSEATGGQGYGYTF. CDR3 coding DNA: TGTGCCAGCAGCGAGGCAACAGGGGGCCAGGGGTATGGCTACACCTTC. The chain recombines TRBV6-6 with TRBJ1-2; 9 positions agree with TRBD1. Germline V gene sequence: CDR1 MNHNY, CDR2 SVGAGI (reference sequence). CDR3 size: 16 residues. The trim removed 6 bases at V and 5 bases at J, leaving 13 bases unmatched.

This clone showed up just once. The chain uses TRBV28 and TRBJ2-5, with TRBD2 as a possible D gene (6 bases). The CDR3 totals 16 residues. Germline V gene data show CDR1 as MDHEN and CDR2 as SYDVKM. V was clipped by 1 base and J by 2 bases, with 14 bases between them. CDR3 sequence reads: CASSLSDVGGQETQYF. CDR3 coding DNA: TGTGCCAGCAGTTTATCGGACGTGGGGGGTCAAGAGACCCAGTACTTC.

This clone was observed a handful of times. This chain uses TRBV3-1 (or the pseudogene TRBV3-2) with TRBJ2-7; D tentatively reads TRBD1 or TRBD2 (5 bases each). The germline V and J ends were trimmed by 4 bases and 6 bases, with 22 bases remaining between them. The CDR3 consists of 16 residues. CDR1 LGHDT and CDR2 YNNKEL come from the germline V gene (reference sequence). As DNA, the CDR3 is TGTGCCAGCAGCCCGGGGACCGACAGCCCGTGGCGCGAGCAGTACTTC. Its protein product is CASSPGTDSPWREQYF.

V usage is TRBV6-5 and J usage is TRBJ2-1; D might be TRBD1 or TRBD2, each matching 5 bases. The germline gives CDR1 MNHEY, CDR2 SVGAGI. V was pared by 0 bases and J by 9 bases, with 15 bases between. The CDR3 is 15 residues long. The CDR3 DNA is TGTGCCAGCAGTTACTCGTCCCCGATTGGGACTGAGCAGTTCTTC. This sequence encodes CASSYSSPIGTEQFF.

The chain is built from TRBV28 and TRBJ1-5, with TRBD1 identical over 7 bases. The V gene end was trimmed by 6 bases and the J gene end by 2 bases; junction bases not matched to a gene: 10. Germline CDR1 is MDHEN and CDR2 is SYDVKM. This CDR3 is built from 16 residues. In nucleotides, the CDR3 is TGTGCCAGCAGCCCTCACCCCACAGGGGGCAATCAGCCCCAGCATTTT. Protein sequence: CASSPHPTGGNQPQHF.

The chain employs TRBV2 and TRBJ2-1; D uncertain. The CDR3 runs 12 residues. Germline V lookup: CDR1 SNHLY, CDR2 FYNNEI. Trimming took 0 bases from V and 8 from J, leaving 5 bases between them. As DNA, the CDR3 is TGTGCCAGCAGTGAAGCTGGCTATGAGCAGTTCTTC. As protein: CASSEAGYEQFF.